A single sample gave rise to the 30 T cell receptor beta chains below, sequenced in a study of cytomegalovirus exposure and HLA in healthy donors. The PCR employed 60 Vbeta primers together with 13 Jbeta primers. Profiling relied on immunoSEQ multiplex PCR, and the TCRdb table lists in-frame clones only, not all of them. This sample yields roughly 290,000 clones, of which over 85% are seen a single time; roughly 2% belongs to the top ten. The sample was PBMCs. The receptors here all came from a woman between 18 and 29 years old in good health and CMV-seronegative.

The J gene is TRBJ2-1, the V gene TRBV29-1, with D possibly being TRBD2 (6 bases). Germline V gives CDR1 SQVTM, CDR2 ANQGSEA. This CDR3 comprises 12 residues. Trimming pared 3 bases from V and 6 bases from J, leaving 9 bases between. CDR3 nucleotides: TGCAGCGTTGAGGGAGGAGTCAATGAGCAGTTCTTC. As protein: CSVEGGVNEQFF.

The V and J genes are TRBV18 and TRBJ1-2; D might be TRBD1 (6 bases). The germline CDR1 and CDR2 sequences are KGHSH and LQKENI. This CDR3 is 16 amino acids long. V lost 2 bases and J 6 bases, leaving 19 bases between the germline ends. The CDR3 loop reads CASSPVPPQGLDGYTF. In DNA, the CDR3 is TGTGCCAGCTCACCAGTTCCCCCACAGGGCCTGGATGGCTACACCTTC.

This chain connects TRBV5-1 to TRBJ2-7, with D maybe TRBD2 (6 bases). The germline gives CDR1 SGHRS, CDR2 YFSETQ. This CDR3 comprises 12 residues. V gave up 1 base and J gave up 6 bases, with 8 bases separating them. CDR3 in DNA: TGCGCCAGCAGCTTGCTGGGGGGCGAGCAGTACTTC. As protein: CASSLLGGEQYF.

This chain connects TRBV19 to TRBJ1-1, with 11 positions matching TRBD1. The length of the CDR3 is 13 residues. The V segment lost 9 bases and the J segment 3 bases; nucleotides outside the gene matches: 3. From germline, CDR1 is LNHDA and CDR2 SQIVND (reference sequence). The CDR3, as DNA: TGTGCCAGCCGGGGACAGGGGGACACTGAAGCTTTCTTT. It codes for CASRGQGDTEAFF.

The chain joins TRBV29-1 to TRBJ1-1; weak D call: TRBD1 (5 bases). Germline V CDR1 and CDR2: SQVTM, ANQGSEA. CDR3 length equals 13 residues. Trimming removed 4 bases from V and 1 base from J, with 10 bases in between. CDR3 bases: TGCAGCGTTGGGTTAGGGGAGAACACTGAAGCTTTCTTT. Amino acids: CSVGLGENTEAFF.

J is TRBJ2-5 and V is TRBV4-1; TRBD1 aligns across 7 bases. The CDR3 covers 16 residues. Germline trimming cut 0 bases from V and 5 bases from J; bases unmatched to any gene: 9. Germline V CDR1 and CDR2: MGHRA, YSYEKL. CDR3 DNA sequence: TGCGCCAGCAGCCAAGATTTTGACAGGGTGATGGAGACCCAGTACTTC. It translates to CASSQDFDRVMETQYF.

The chain couples TRBV29-1 to TRBJ2-3, with 9 bases identical to TRBD2. The V segment lost 7 bases and the J segment 2 bases; nucleotides outside the gene matches: 10. CDR1 and CDR2 (germline): SQVTM, ANQGSEA. The CDR3 contains 15 residues. The CDR3 spells CSGTRLADYTDTQYF. The CDR3, as DNA: TGCAGCGGAACAAGACTAGCGGACTACACAGATACGCAGTATTTT.

The J gene is TRBJ2-7, the V gene TRBV6-5; 8 nucleotides match TRBD1. CDR1 is MNHEY and CDR2 is SVGAGI in the germline V gene. This CDR3 spans 14 amino acids. The trim removed 5 bases at V and 5 bases at J, leaving 8 bases unmatched. CDR3 coding DNA: TGTGCCAGCAGTCTCGGACAGGGCGGAGACGAGCAGTACTTC. Protein product: CASSLGQGGDEQYF.

The rearrangement links TRBV27 to TRBJ2-1, with 10 bases aligning to TRBD2. The V segment lost 2 bases and the J segment 5 bases; nucleotides outside the gene matches: 3. The CDR3 is made up of 15 amino acids. The germline CDR1 and CDR2 sequences are MNHEY and SMNVEV (reference sequence). As DNA, the CDR3 is TGTGCCAGCAGTTTAGGACTAGCGGAGAACAATGAGCAGTTCTTC. This sequence encodes CASSLGLAENNEQFF.

The V gene is TRBV28, the J gene TRBJ1-6; TRBD1 might be the D (6 bases). The V end lost 3 bases, the J end lost 8 bases, and 14 bases lay between the germline ends. Germline V lookup: CDR1 MDHEN, CDR2 SYDVKM. CDR3 length: 15 residues. The CDR3 reads CASSLPGQHDSPLHF. The CDR3 coding sequence is TGTGCCAGCAGTTTGCCTGGACAGCACGATTCACCCCTCCACTTT.

CDR3 coding DNA: TGTGCCAGCAGCGTTGGGGGGGTTGACATTCAGTACTTC. It codes for CASSVGGVDIQYF. The genes are TRBV9 and TRBJ2-4; 7 nucleotides match TRBD2. This CDR3 spans 13 amino acids. J was trimmed by 8 bases and V by 2 bases; bases with no gene match: 4. The germline V gene encodes CDR1 SGDLS and CDR2 YYNGEE.

The rearrangement joins TRBV14 to TRBJ1-1, with 7 bases that match TRBD1. This CDR3 is built from 15 residues. CDR1 is SGHDN and CDR2 is FVKESK in the germline V gene. The V gene end was trimmed by 3 bases and the J gene end by 7 bases; junction bases not matched to a gene: 11. The CDR3 loop reads CASSHLQGPGGEAFF. The CDR3 coding sequence is TGTGCCAGCAGCCACCTACAGGGGCCCGGCGGTGAAGCTTTCTTT.

Only a few counts were recorded for this clone. The chain recombines TRBV7-6 with TRBJ2-5, with 9 bases identical to TRBD1. Germline V gene data show CDR1 as SGHVS and CDR2 as FNYEAQ. The V and J ends lost 4 bases and 5 bases, in that order; junction bases with no gene match: 11. The CDR3 length is 16 residues. CDR3 loop: CASSWRGQGIGETQYF. In nucleotides, the CDR3 is TGTGCCAGCAGCTGGAGGGGACAGGGCATCGGGGAGACCCAGTACTTC.

The chain couples TRBV27 to TRBJ2-3; a weak D match, TRBD2 (6 bases). V was trimmed by 3 bases and J by 0 bases, leaving 13 bases between them. In germline, CDR1 is MNHEY, CDR2 SMNVEV (reference sequence). This CDR3 contains 16 residues. The CDR3 loop is CASSFLRGRSTDTQYF. In DNA, the CDR3 is TGTGCCAGCAGTTTCCTGCGGGGACGTAGCACAGATACGCAGTATTTT.

This chain uses TRBV6-5 with TRBJ2-7; 13 nucleotides align to TRBD2. The length of the CDR3 is 14 residues. Germline trimming cut 6 bases from V and 6 bases from J; bases unmatched to any gene: 5. Germline CDR1 is MNHEY and CDR2 is SVGAGI. The CDR3 sequence is CASRAGTSGAEQYF. DNA for the CDR3: TGTGCCAGCAGAGCCGGGACTAGCGGGGCCGAGCAGTACTTC.

This chain joins TRBV30 and TRBJ2-5, with 8 bases that match TRBD2. This CDR3 is built from 16 residues. V shed 2 bases, J shed 4 bases, and the junction held 12 bases outside the gene matches. CDR1 and CDR2 from the germline V gene are GTSNPN and SVGIG (reference sequence). The CDR3 nucleotides are TGTGCCTGGAGTTCGCCCGGGACTAGGAAAGCAGAGACCCAGTACTTC. Translated, it gives CAWSSPGTRKAETQYF.

The rearrangement joins TRBV2 to TRBJ1-2, with TRBD1 matching over 10 bases. The CDR3 runs to 13 residues. The germline V gene has CDR1 SNHLY and CDR2 FYNNEI. The junction had 3 bases not matched to a gene; V was cut back by 6 bases and J by 5 bases. CDR3 DNA: TGTGCCAGCAGAGGGGGACAGGGGTATGGCTACACCTTC. Translating it yields CASRGGQGYGYTF.

This chain joins TRBV5-1 and TRBJ2-7; D ambiguous. This CDR3 comprises 14 residues. The germline CDR1 and CDR2 sequences are SGHRS and YFSETQ. With 0 bases removed from V and 0 bases from J, the gap between germline ends came to 7 bases. CDR3 protein: CASSLEQHSYEQYF. CDR3 DNA: TGCGCCAGCAGCTTGGAACAGCACTCCTACGAGCAGTACTTC.

CDR3 sequence (DNA): TGTGCCAGCAGCGTAGCTGGGACAGGGTTCGAGACCCAGTACTTC. Encoded protein: CASSVAGTGFETQYF. The rearrangement links TRBV9 to TRBJ2-5; 9 bases map to TRBD1. CDR1 is SGDLS, CDR2 YYNGEE, per germline. With V trimmed by 0 bases and J by 5 bases, 5 bases remained unmatched. CDR3 size: 15 residues.

The V call is TRBV5-1, the J call TRBJ1-3; D call uncertain. Germline loops: CDR1 SGHRS, CDR2 YFSETQ. The V end lost 4 bases, the J end lost 2 bases, and 19 bases lay between the germline ends. The length of the CDR3 is 17 residues. CDR3 nucleotides: TGCGCCAGCAGCCTAAGTAGTTTGGGCTTGACTGGAAACACCATATATTTT. Translation gives CASSLSSLGLTGNTIYF.

The chain carries TRBV29-1 and TRBJ1-5; TRBD1 might be the D (5 bases). The V end was cut by 5 bases, the J end by 5 bases, with 19 bases between. Germline assignment: CDR1 SQVTM and CDR2 ANQGSEA. The CDR3 consists of 15 residues. The DNA of the CDR3 is TGCAGCGTTCTTAGCGGGACCTCGAGGGATCAGCCCCAGCATTTT. Protein sequence: CSVLSGTSRDQPQHF.

The chain joins TRBV9 to TRBJ2-3; tentatively, D is TRBD1 (5 bases). V lost 2 bases and J 0 bases, leaving 7 bases between the germline ends. The CDR3 is 14 residues long. Germline V lookup: CDR1 SGDLS, CDR2 YYNGEE. CDR3 in amino acids: CASSVKGSTDTQYF. CDR3 DNA sequence: TGTGCCAGCAGCGTGAAGGGGAGCACAGATACGCAGTATTTT.

V and J are TRBV13 and TRBJ2-1, with 10 positions matching TRBD2. The V gene's germline CDR1 is PRHDT and CDR2 FYEKMQ (reference sequence). The CDR3 is 15 residues long. With V trimmed by 3 bases and J by 5 bases, 4 bases remained unmatched. CDR3 residues: CASSLSGGANNEQFF. Here the CDR3 DNA reads TGTGCCAGCAGCTTGAGCGGGGGGGCCAACAATGAGCAGTTCTTC.

The V call is TRBV29-1, the J call TRBJ1-2; the D gene is possibly TRBD1 (6 bases). Germline-derived CDR1 and CDR2 are SQVTM and ANQGSEA. V gave up 5 bases and J gave up 0 bases, with 16 bases separating them. The CDR3 is 15 amino acids. CDR3 in DNA: TGCAGCGTTCATGGGACACCATCAGCTAACTATGGCTACACCTTC. It encodes CSVHGTPSANYGYTF.

This clone was picked up a small number of times. The rearrangement uses TRBV9 and TRBJ1-3; possibly TRBD1 for D (6 bases). There are 16 residues in the CDR3. V lost 3 bases, J lost 0 bases, and 13 bases lay in between. CDR1 SGDLS and CDR2 YYNGEE come from the germline V gene. The CDR3 is CASSANPGDSGNTIYF. CDR3 nucleotides: TGTGCCAGCAGCGCTAATCCAGGGGACTCTGGAAACACCATATATTTT.

CDR3 sequence reads: CASHLRSGAKGYTF. The CDR3 DNA reads as TGTGCCAGTCATCTTCGCTCAGGGGCTAAGGGCTACACCTTC. V is TRBV19 and J is TRBJ1-2; the D gene is possibly TRBD1 (6 bases). Germline V lookup: CDR1 LNHDA, CDR2 SQIVND (reference sequence). CDR3 length: 14 amino acids. Trimming took 8 bases from V and 8 from J, leaving 21 bases between them.

The chain is built from TRBV19 and TRBJ2-1; 8 positions agree with TRBD2. With V trimmed by 4 bases and J by 9 bases, 8 bases remained unmatched. The germline V gene encodes CDR1 LNHDA and CDR2 SQIVND (reference sequence). The CDR3 is made up of 14 amino acids. The CDR3 reads CASSRLAQGFEQFF. CDR3 sequence (DNA): TGTGCCAGTAGTAGACTAGCGCAGGGATTTGAGCAGTTCTTC.

J is TRBJ2-4 and V is TRBV27, with a tentative D call TRBD2 (5 bases). The CDR3 contains 15 residues. Between the trimmed V and J ends, which lost 3 bases and 1 base, there was a span of 10 bases. Germline values: CDR1 MNHEY, CDR2 SMNVEV (reference sequence). Here the CDR3 reads CASSFVPGAKNIQYF. CDR3 nucleotides: TGTGCCAGCAGTTTTGTGCCGGGGGCCAAAAACATTCAGTACTTC.

The chain is built from TRBV11-2 and TRBJ2-1; D remains ambiguous. Trimming cost V 5 bases and J 0 bases, with 11 bases left between them. Germline loops: CDR1 SGHAT, CDR2 FQNNGV. CDR3 length equals 15 residues. CDR3 coding DNA: TGTGCCAGCAGCCCTACCCGGAGCTCCTACAATGAGCAGTTCTTC. This codes for CASSPTRSSYNEQFF.

This chain joins TRBV19 and TRBJ1-3; D uncertain. V dropped 5 bases and J dropped 4 bases, with 12 bases sitting between them. The CDR3 covers 14 residues. From germline, CDR1 is LNHDA and CDR2 SQIVND (reference sequence). The CDR3 loop reads CASSVYSRGNTIYF. The CDR3 region has the DNA TGTGCCAGTAGTGTATACTCGCGCGGAAACACCATATATTTT. Full variable domain (remainder filled in from reference TRBV19 and TRBJ1-3): DGGITQSPKYLFRKEGQNVTLSCEQNLNHDAMYWYRQDPGQGLRLIYYSQIVNDFQKGDIAEGYSVSREKKESFPLTVTSAQKNPTAFYLCASSVYSRGNTIYFGEGSWLTVV.